The sample holds many counts of the clone carrying this T cell receptor (beta chain). Its antigen remains unidentified. These data come from a study of regulatory T cells in long-lasting Graves disease. Study conclusions and caveats: Persistent cases favored TRBV28, TRBJ1-2 and TRBJ2-5.

According to the study, TCR beta libraries were built with iRepertoire HTBI primers and CDR3-region Arm-PCR. TCRdb analysed the multiplex PCR reads with MiXCR anew, one entry per CDR3 protein. The data contain about 220,000 distinct CDR3 sequences, around a fifth of them seen just once; the ten biggest clones take up 10% to 15%. The time point denotes: newly diagnosed GD, antithyroid drugs for less than 3 months. Extracted PBMC RNA gave rise to the TCR library. EDTA tubes received approximately 9 milliliters of drawn peripheral blood. The V end lost 2 bases, the J end lost 5 bases, and 15 bases lay between the germline ends. This CDR3 contains 14 residues. The germline gives CDR1 GTSNPN, CDR2 SVGIG (reference sequence). These records were also assigned to another study, of T cells in Graves' hyperthyroidism and ophthalmopathy. Turning to that study: First-round RT-PCR with HTBI primers amplified the TCR CDR3 region. Also found in blood were most expanded thyroid clonotypes above 0.001.

This sequence was found in a woman in her 30s with Graves disease. Source: peripheral blood mononuclear cells (PBMCs), taken at new diagnosis, from a patient treated with antithyroid drugs. V and J are TRBV30 and TRBJ1-2; perhaps TRBD1 as D (5 bases). This CDR3 is CAWSFRARGYGYTF. The CDR3 DNA sequence: TGTGCCTGGAGTTTCAGGGCGAGGGGTTATGGCTACACCTTC.